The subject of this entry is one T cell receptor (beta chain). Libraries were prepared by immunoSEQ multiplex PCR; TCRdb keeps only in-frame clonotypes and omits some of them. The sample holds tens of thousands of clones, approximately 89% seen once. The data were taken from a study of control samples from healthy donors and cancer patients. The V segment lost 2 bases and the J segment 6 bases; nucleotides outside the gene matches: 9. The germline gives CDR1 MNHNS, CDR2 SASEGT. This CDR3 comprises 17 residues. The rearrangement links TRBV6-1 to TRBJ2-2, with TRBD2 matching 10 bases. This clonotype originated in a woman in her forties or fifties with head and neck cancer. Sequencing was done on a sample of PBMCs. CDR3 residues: CASSEPLAGAQAGELFF. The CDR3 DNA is TGTGCCAGCAGTGAACCCCTAGCGGGGGCCCAGGCCGGGGAGCTGTTTTTT.